The 24 T cell receptor beta chains below come from one sample, sequenced in a study of shared clonotypes between healthy human individuals. The repertoire was sequenced with immunoSEQ multiplex PCR; TCRdb's copy has only in-frame clones and lacks some. Of about 490,000 clones in the sample, around 80% were seen once. The source material was PBMCs. The receptors were sampled from a woman in her 40s in good health. Some clones in this sample may be carry-over from other donors' samples.

A note on this clone: A far bigger clonotype differs at one base, so this is likely a read error. The chain links TRBV29-1 to TRBJ1-3; D may be TRBD1 (5 bases). Germline V gene sequence: CDR1 SQVTM, CDR2 ANQGSEA. The CDR3 extends over 14 amino acids. CDR3 sequence reads: CSVNVGGTGNTIHF. CDR3 nucleotide sequence: TGCAGCGTTAATGTTGGGGGGACGGGAAACACCATACATTTT.

V usage is TRBV27 and J usage is TRBJ2-7, with 9 bases fitting TRBD1. The CDR3 consists of 14 residues. CDR1 and CDR2 from the germline V gene are MNHEY and SMNVEV (reference sequence). V trimming: 2 bases; J trimming: 4 bases; junction bases outside the gene matches: 3. CDR3 sequence (DNA): TGTGCCAGCAGTTTACGACAGGGGGGATACGAGCAGTACTTC. Translation gives CASSLRQGGYEQYF.

The genes are TRBV11-2 and TRBJ1-2; D is possibly TRBD1 (6 bases). Between the trimmed V and J ends, which lost 1 base and 3 bases, there was a span of 9 bases. The CDR3 spans 14 residues. Germline V CDR1 and CDR2: SGHAT, FQNNGV. CDR3 nucleotides: TGTGCCAGCAGCTTAGCTACAGGGTACTATGGCTACACCTTC. Amino acid sequence: CASSLATGYYGYTF.

About this clone itself: Given a far larger clone just one base away, this is likely a sequencing read error. Additional DNA sequences in this sample encode the identical CDR3. This rearrangement joins TRBV4-1 to TRBJ1-1, with TRBD1 matching 7 bases. Germline V CDR1 and CDR2: MGHRA, YSYEKL. The CDR3 is 13 residues long. The V gene end was trimmed by 4 bases and the J gene end by 4 bases; junction bases not matched to a gene: 3. The CDR3 here is CASSRGQSTEAFF. As DNA, the CDR3 is TGCGCCAGCAGCCGGGGACAGAGCACTGAAGCTTTCTTT.

This clone was detected once. The chain is built from TRBV18 and TRBJ2-2; the match to TRBD2 covers 14 bases. V dropped 2 bases and J dropped 8; count of bases not matched to a gene: 4. This CDR3 has 16 residues. Germline V gene lookup returns CDR1 KGHSH and CDR2 LQKENI. The CDR3, as DNA: TGTGCCAGCTCACCATTGGGACTAGCGGGAGTTGGGGAGCTGTTTTTT. Translating gives CASSPLGLAGVGELFF.

The chain has TRBV7-8 and TRBJ2-7, with D perhaps being TRBD1 or TRBD2 (5 bases each). CDR1 SGHVS and CDR2 FQNEAQ come from the germline V gene. V lost 1 base to trimming and J lost 0 bases, with 10 bases between them. CDR3 length: 15 residues. The CDR3 DNA sequence: TGTGCCAGCAGCTTAGGGGACGGACCCTCCTACGAGCAGTACTTC. Translating it yields CASSLGDGPSYEQYF.

This chain links TRBV18 with TRBJ2-7; 9 bases match TRBD1. The CDR3 is 13 amino acids. V was pared by 4 bases and J by 7 bases, with 5 bases of the junction left unmatched. The germline CDR1 and CDR2 sequences are KGHSH and LQKENI. CDR3 protein: CASSQGTGPEQYF. The CDR3 DNA reads TGTGCCAGCTCACAGGGGACAGGGCCTGAGCAGTACTTC.

The chain carries TRBV5-1 and TRBJ2-7, with 8 bases aligning to TRBD1. The CDR3 spans 15 residues. Germline CDR1 reads SGHRS; CDR2 reads YFSETQ. The ends lost 0 bases at V and 9 bases at J; junction bases unmatched: 11. The DNA for the CDR3 is TGCGCCAGCAGCTTGGGGACAGGGTCCCCAGGGGGGCAGTACTTC. Its protein product is CASSLGTGSPGGQYF.

The chain carries TRBV14 and TRBJ1-1; weak D call: TRBD1 (6 bases). The germline CDR1 and CDR2 sequences are SGHDN and FVKESK. V was cut by 1 base and J by 6 bases, with 21 bases left in between. The length of the CDR3 is 17 residues. CDR3 sequence reads: CASSQGKGQSSTPEAFF. Here the CDR3 DNA reads TGTGCCAGCAGCCAAGGTAAAGGACAGTCCTCGACACCTGAAGCTTTCTTT.

This chain connects TRBV10-3 to TRBJ1-1, with a weak D call TRBD1 (6 bases). The V gene lost 4 bases and the J gene lost 4 bases, with 13 bases spanning the gap. The CDR3 sequence is 14 residues long. The germline V gene has CDR1 ENHRY and CDR2 SYGVKD. Here the CDR3 DNA reads TGTGCCATCAGTGTGGGGGGCCTCTTCACTGAAGCTTTCTTT. It specifies CAISVGGLFTEAFF.

This clone came up a few times. A much bigger clone sits one base away, suggesting this may be a read error. The gene calls are TRBV5-1 and TRBJ2-1; 11 positions agree with TRBD2. The CDR3 has 15 amino acids. Per the germline V gene, CDR1 is SGHRS and CDR2 is YFSETQ. This CDR3 reads CASSLGLAGGNERFF. CDR3 bases: TGCGCCAGCAGCTTGGGGCTAGCGGGAGGTAATGAGCGGTTCTTC.

In this sample, this clone turned up a few times. The chain links TRBV10-1 to TRBJ2-5; 7 bases map to TRBD2. V dropped 0 bases and J dropped 1; count of bases not matched to a gene: 5. Germline V gene data show CDR1 as WNHNN and CDR2 as SYGVQD (reference sequence). The CDR3 runs to 16 residues. CDR3 in DNA: TGCGCCAGCAGTGAGTCGGAGCGCGGGGGCCAAGAGACCCAGTACTTC. Protein sequence: CASSESERGGQETQYF.

This chain joins TRBV10-2 and TRBJ2-2, with D possibly TRBD1 on 5 matching bases. Between the trimmed V and J ends, which lost 8 bases and 1 base, there was a span of 11 bases. Germline lookup yields CDR1 WSHSY and CDR2 SAAADI. The length of the CDR3 is 14 residues. The CDR3 region is CASGASGNTGELFF. The CDR3 region has the DNA TGCGCCAGCGGGGCCTCGGGGAACACCGGGGAGCTGTTTTTT.

This clone was counted between two and nine times. Other DNA sequences of this sample code for an identical CDR3. The chain uses TRBV18 and TRBJ1-1; weak D call: TRBD1 (6 bases). Per germline, CDR1 KGHSH and CDR2 LQKENI. The CDR3 consists of 13 residues. Trimming removed 2 bases from V and 7 bases from J, with 11 bases in between. CDR3 loop: CASSPEGGGEAFF. CDR3 DNA sequence: TGTGCCAGCTCACCAGAGGGAGGGGGTGAAGCTTTCTTT.

The gene calls are TRBV29-1 and TRBJ2-3; TRBD1 agrees at 8 bases. CDR1 SQVTM and CDR2 ANQGSEA come from the germline V gene. The CDR3 sequence is 14 residues long. J lost 3 bases, V lost 6 bases, and 8 bases had no gene match. CDR3 amino acids: CSVAGTGRTDTQYF. The CDR3 nucleotides are TGCAGCGTAGCCGGGACAGGCAGGACAGATACGCAGTATTTT.

This clone was counted only a few times. In DNA, the CDR3 is TGTGCCAGCAGTTTAGGGGGAGACGTCGAGCAGTACTTC. Amino acid sequence: CASSLGGDVEQYF. The V and J genes are TRBV27 and TRBJ2-7, with D perhaps being TRBD1 or TRBD2 (5 bases each). The ends were cut back, 2 bases at V and 6 bases at J, with 11 bases in the middle. The germline CDR1 and CDR2 sequences are MNHEY and SMNVEV (reference sequence). This CDR3 is 13 amino acids long.

J is TRBJ1-2 and V is TRBV28; D possibly corresponds to TRBD1 (5 bases). V dropped 5 bases and J dropped 5 bases, with 15 bases sitting between them. CDR3 length equals 14 residues. Germline V gene lookup returns CDR1 MDHEN and CDR2 SYDVKM. Written as DNA, the CDR3 is TGTGCCAGCAGTCCGACGGGGACCACATATGGCTACACCTTC. Amino acids: CASSPTGTTYGYTF.

About this clone: Being one base from a much bigger clone, this may be a read error. The genes are TRBV6-1 and TRBJ2-3; D might be TRBD1 (6 bases). V lost 6 bases, J lost 4 bases, and 17 bases lay in between. The CDR3 has 15 residues. Germline CDR1 reads MNHNS; CDR2 reads SASEGT. The DNA for the CDR3 is TGTGCCAGCAGGCCGCCGGAACAGGGCCCAGATACGCAGTATTTT. Its protein product is CASRPPEQGPDTQYF.

The CDR3 reads CASSPRPGEQYF. CDR3 coding DNA: TGTGCCAGCAGCCCGCGGCCGGGCGAGCAGTACTTC. V is TRBV7-6 and J is TRBJ2-7; no firm D call. Germline V lookup: CDR1 SGHVS, CDR2 FNYEAQ. V gave up 5 bases and J gave up 6 bases, with 11 bases separating them. The CDR3 has 12 residues.

This clone was found once. This chain connects TRBV7-9 to TRBJ2-7, with TRBD1 matching over 7 bases. Trimming removed 5 bases from V and 2 bases from J; junction bases left unmatched: 9. CDR1 and CDR2 (germline): SEHNR, FQNEAQ (reference sequence). This CDR3 comprises 15 residues. CDR3 DNA: TGTGCCAGCAGCGGGACAGCTATGCCAACCTACGAGCAGTACTTC. It is translated as CASSGTAMPTYEQYF.

The table lists this clone with a few counts. The chain recombines TRBV7-8 with TRBJ2-1, with 9 bases identical to TRBD1. The ends lost 1 base at V and 9 bases at J; junction bases unmatched: 4. The CDR3 loop spans 14 amino acids. Germline CDR1 and CDR2: SGHVS and FQNEAQ. The CDR3 nucleotides read TGTGCCAGCAGCTTAGTACAGGGGGCGGTTGAGCAGTTCTTC. As protein: CASSLVQGAVEQFF.

The chain is built from TRBV7-6 and TRBJ2-7; perhaps D is TRBD1 or TRBD2 (6 bases each). There are 16 residues in the CDR3. V was pared by 5 bases and J by 1 base, with 18 bases between. Germline V gene lookup returns CDR1 SGHVS and CDR2 FNYEAQ. The CDR3 protein is CASSPPGGGRSYEQYF. Here the CDR3 DNA reads TGTGCCAGCAGCCCCCCCGGGGGCGGAAGGTCCTACGAGCAGTACTTC.

The CDR3 loop reads CASSLLGLVFEQYF. The CDR3 DNA is TGTGCCAGCAGCTTGTTAGGACTAGTATTCGAGCAGTACTTC. The chain carries TRBV5-8 and TRBJ2-7, with 7 bases lining up with TRBD2. Trimming removed 1 base from V and 6 bases from J; junction bases left unmatched: 7. The germline CDR1 and CDR2 sequences are SGHTS and YDEGEE. The CDR3 covers 14 residues.

This clone was counted once. The V call is TRBV19, the J call TRBJ2-7; TRBD1 agrees at 7 bases. The CDR3 is 12 residues long. Looked up from germline, CDR1 is LNHDA and CDR2 is SQIVND (reference sequence). V lost 5 bases to trimming and J lost 6 bases; unmatched junction nucleotides: 4. The DNA of the CDR3 is TGTGCCAGTAGTGTCCACAGGGGCGAGCAGTACTTC. Translation: CASSVHRGEQYF.